This T cell receptor beta chain was recorded in a study of T cell changes during pregnancy in multiple sclerosis (dated by TCRdb to between 2017 and 2020). For the wider study: The study examined how the T cell repertoire changed over the course of pregnancy in women with multiple sclerosis.

As to this clone: The antigen it recognizes is unknown. The record has no base qualities; no much larger clone is one base away.

Clipping removes 5 bases from V and 3 bases from J, with 3 as the unmatched junction base count. The germline V gene sets CDR1 to MNHEY and CDR2 to SVGAGI. Spanning cysteine to phenylalanine, the CDR3 consists of 14 amino acids. This entry keeps only the CDR3 DNA: 42 bases, framed from base 1. The method behind the library was the immunoSEQ multiplex PCR assay. TCRdb stores this immuneACCESS table with in-frame sequences only. Part of the clones is absent; in the studies checked, under half of the shortfall reflects unresolved V genes, and no reason is known for the rest. This sample comprises about 40,000 clones, 85% to 95% of them detected only once. Of the sample, under 0.9% is held by the ten largest clones.

The source material was CD4+ T cells from peripheral blood mononuclear cells, sampled before pregnancy. This TCR came from a female donor with multiple sclerosis, enrolled in a pregnancy study. The chain is assembled from TRBV6-5 and TRBJ1-4; TRBD1 aligns with 7 central bases. The sequenced DNA: TGTGCCAGCAGTAAACAGGGGCCTAATGAAAAACTGTTTTTT. This codes for CASSKQGPNEKLFF.